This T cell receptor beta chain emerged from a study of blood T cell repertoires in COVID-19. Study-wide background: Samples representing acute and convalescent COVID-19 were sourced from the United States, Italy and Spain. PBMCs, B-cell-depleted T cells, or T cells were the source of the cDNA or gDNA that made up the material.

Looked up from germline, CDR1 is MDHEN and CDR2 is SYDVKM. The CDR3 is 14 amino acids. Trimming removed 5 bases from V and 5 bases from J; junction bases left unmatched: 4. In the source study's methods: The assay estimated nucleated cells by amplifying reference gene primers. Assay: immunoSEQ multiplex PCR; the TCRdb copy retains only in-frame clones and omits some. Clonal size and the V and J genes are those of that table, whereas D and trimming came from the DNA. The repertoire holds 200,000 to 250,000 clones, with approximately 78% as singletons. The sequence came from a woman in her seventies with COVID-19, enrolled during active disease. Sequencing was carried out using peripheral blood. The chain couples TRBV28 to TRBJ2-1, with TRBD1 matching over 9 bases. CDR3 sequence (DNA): TGTGCCAGCAGTGCAGGGGACAGGGACAATGAGCAGTTCTTC. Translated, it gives CASSAGDRDNEQFF. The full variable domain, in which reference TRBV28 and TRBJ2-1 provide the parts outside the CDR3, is DVKVTQSSRYLVKRTGEKVFLECVQDMDHENMFWYRQDPGLGLRLIYFSYDVKMKEKGDIPEGYSVSREKKERFSLILESASTNQTSMYLCASSAGDRDNEQFFGPGTRLTVL.